The rows below give T cell receptor beta chains drawn from one sample of a study of blood T cell repertoires in COVID-19. Measured with immunoSEQ multiplex PCR; TCRdb has only the in-frame clones, and not every one. This table has about 120,000 clones, roughly four fifths appearing once. Material: peripheral blood. These receptors were collected from a human donor in a cohort sampled during active COVID-19. Both conserved end residues are part of each CDR3. Fields, in order: V gene, J gene, D gene, clone size, CDR3 protein, CDR3 DNA. A D gene is named only where the DNA matches it firmly. For some rows the clone size is stated as once, few or many, or as a class when expanded; others skip it.

TRBV29-1	TRBJ2-2	.	.	CSVQAANTGELFF	TGCAGCGTTCAAGCGGCGAACACCGGGGAGCTGTTTTTT
TRBV3-1/TRBV3-2	TRBJ2-7	TRBD1	.	CASSSGTGNYEQYF	TGTGCCAGCAGCTCTGGGACAGGCAACTACGAGCAGTACTTC
TRBV6-5	TRBJ1-5	.	many	CASTEDTGLQPQHF	TGTGCCAGCACCGAGGATACAGGGCTTCAGCCCCAGCATTTT
TRBV9	TRBJ2-7	TRBD2	once	CASSGTGRGDYEQYF	TGTGCCAGCAGCGGCACGGGGCGGGGGGACTACGAGCAGTACTTC
TRBV6-5	TRBJ1-1	.	.	CASSYERGAGNTEAFF	TGTGCCAGCAGTTACGAACGGGGGGCTGGGAACACTGAAGCTTTCTTT
TRBV6-5	TRBJ2-7	.	.	CASSYSSLGGQYEQYF	TGTGCCAGCAGTTACTCGAGCTTAGGGGGTCAGTACGAGCAGTACTTC
TRBV6-6	TRBJ2-7	TRBD2	.	CASSYTGRTSYEQYF	TGTGCCAGCAGTTACACGGGCCGGACTAGCTACGAGCAGTACTTC
TRBV4-1	TRBJ1-1	TRBD1	.	CASSQAATGGETEAFF	TGCGCCAGCAGCCAAGCAGCGACAGGGGGTGAGACTGAAGCTTTCTTT
TRBV11-1	TRBJ1-1	.	once	CASSLMGAATEAFF	TGTGCCAGCAGCTTGATGGGGGCGGCCACTGAAGCTTTCTTT
TRBV19	TRBJ1-1	.	.	CASSVGARTEAFF	TGTGCCAGTAGTGTGGGGGCGAGGACTGAAGCTTTCTTT
TRBV6-2/TRBV6-3	TRBJ1-1	.	once	CASSYGEHTEAFF	TGTGCCAGCAGTTACGGGGAGCACACTGAAGCTTTCTTT
TRBV4-1	TRBJ1-4	.	.	CASSQAQGGEKLFF	TGCGCCAGCAGCCAAGCTCAGGGTGGTGAAAAACTGTTTTTT
TRBV5-5	TRBJ2-7	TRBD1	.	CASSPGGSYEQYF	TGTGCCAGCAGCCCAGGGGGCAGCTACGAGCAGTACTTC
TRBV6-5	TRBJ1-1	.	.	CASSRGGPQEAFF	TGTGCCAGCAGCCGAGGGGGACCCCAGGAAGCTTTCTTT
TRBV3-1/TRBV3-2	TRBJ2-7	TRBD2	few	CASSQPRGTRAYEQYF	TGTGCCAGCAGCCAACCCCGTGGGACTAGAGCCTACGAGCAGTACTTC
TRBV6-6	TRBJ2-3	.	.	CASSRSSDTQYF	TGTGCCAGCAGCCGGTCTTCGGATACGCAGTATTTT
TRBV28	TRBJ2-7	TRBD2	.	CASNRGGSIYEQYF	TGTGCCAGCAATCGCGGCGGGAGTATCTACGAGCAGTACTTC
TRBV19	TRBJ2-7	TRBD1	.	CASSFGQGVSYEQYF	TGTGCCAGTAGTTTTGGACAGGGGGTGTCCTACGAGCAGTACTTC
TRBV21-1	TRBJ1-5	.	.	CASSRTGEMVGYYSNQPQHF	TGTGCCAGCAGCAGGACAGGAGAGATGGTGGGGTATTATAGCAATCAGCCCCAGCATTTT
TRBV7-9	TRBJ2-2	.	few	CASSLAQTGELFF	TGTGCCAGCAGCTTAGCACAGACCGGGGAGCTGTTTTTT
TRBV29-1	TRBJ1-2	.	.	CSVEEVGASSNYGYTF	TGCAGCGTTGAAGAGGTCGGAGCTTCCTCGAACTATGGCTACACCTTC
TRBV4-1	TRBJ1-1	.	.	CASSQEGSNTEAFF	TGCGCCAGCAGCCAAGAGGGGAGCAACACTGAAGCTTTCTTT
TRBV27	TRBJ1-2	TRBD1	.	CASSLSGTGANYGYTF	TGTGCCAGCAGTTTATCGGGGACAGGGGCTAACTATGGCTACACCTTC
TRBV23-1	TRBJ1-1	.	.	CASMWGAYFMNTEAFF	TGCGCCAGCATGTGGGGAGCGTACTTTATGAACACTGAAGCTTTCTTT
TRBV2	TRBJ1-2	TRBD1	once	CASSDNRGHGYTF	TGTGCCAGCAGTGATAACAGGGGGCATGGCTACACCTTC
TRBV19	TRBJ2-7	TRBD1	.	CASSIASGQGGNEQYF	TGTGCCAGTAGTATAGCCTCGGGACAGGGGGGAAACGAGCAGTACTTC
TRBV3-1/TRBV3-2	TRBJ1-1	.	.	CASSQDRSTWNTEAFF	TGTGCCAGCAGCCAAGATCGGTCGACTTGGAACACTGAAGCTTTCTTT
TRBV12-3/TRBV12-4	TRBJ1-2	.	.	CASRQAEGYTF	TGTGCCAGCAGACAGGCGGAGGGCTACACCTTC
TRBV4-1	TRBJ2-7	TRBD2	.	CASSQGGGVAGGYEQYF	TGCGCCAGCAGCCAAGGGGGTGGGGTAGCGGGAGGGTACGAGCAGTACTTC
TRBV4-1	TRBJ1-1	.	.	CASSQVGSNTEAFF	TGCGCCAGCAGCCAAGTGGGCAGCAACACTGAAGCTTTCTTT
TRBV24-1	TRBJ1-6	.	.	CATSDLWTPKSSYNSPLHF	TGTGCCACCAGTGATTTGTGGACACCCAAGAGCTCCTATAATTCACCCCTCCACTTT
TRBV7-8	TRBJ2-7	.	.	CASSLRDILSYEQYF	TGTGCCAGCAGCTTACGGGACATCCTCTCCTACGAGCAGTACTTC
TRBV5-4	TRBJ2-2	TRBD1	.	CASSSRDRTINTGELFF	TGTGCCAGCAGCTCCCGGGACAGGACAATTAACACCGGGGAGCTGTTTTTT
TRBV28	TRBJ2-7	.	.	CASSPPETGSYEQYF	TGTGCCAGCAGTCCCCCTGAGACTGGCTCCTACGAGCAGTACTTC
TRBV7-2	TRBJ1-5	.	.	CASSLVTGLGQPQHF	TGTGCCAGCAGCTTAGTTACGGGTCTGGGTCAGCCCCAGCATTTT
TRBV9	TRBJ1-1	.	.	CASSSAQDENTEAFF	TGTGCCAGCAGCTCTGCACAGGATGAGAACACTGAAGCTTTCTTT
TRBV2	TRBJ1-3	.	.	CANLPDSSGNTIYF	TGTGCCAACCTTCCTGACAGCTCTGGAAACACCATATATTTT
TRBV27	TRBJ1-1	.	.	CASSLQVLSTEAFF	TGTGCCAGCAGTTTACAGGTCCTGTCGACTGAAGCTTTCTTT
TRBV6-5	TRBJ2-7	.	.	CASSYSDSSYEQYF	TGTGCCAGCAGTTACTCGGACAGCTCCTACGAGCAGTACTTC
TRBV27	TRBJ2-7	.	many	CASSFSAGSYEQYF	TGTGCCAGCAGTTTCTCGGCAGGGTCCTACGAGCAGTACTTC
TRBV7-9	TRBJ1-1	.	.	CASSFDGREDEAFF	TGTGCCAGCAGCTTCGACGGACGGGAGGATGAAGCTTTCTTT
TRBV27	TRBJ2-7	TRBD2	.	CASSSGLGLFYEQYF	TGTGCCAGCAGTTCCGGACTAGGACTATTCTACGAGCAGTACTTC
TRBV6-5	TRBJ1-5	.	.	CASSGGGPQHF	TGTGCCAGCAGCGGGGGTGGGCCCCAGCATTTT